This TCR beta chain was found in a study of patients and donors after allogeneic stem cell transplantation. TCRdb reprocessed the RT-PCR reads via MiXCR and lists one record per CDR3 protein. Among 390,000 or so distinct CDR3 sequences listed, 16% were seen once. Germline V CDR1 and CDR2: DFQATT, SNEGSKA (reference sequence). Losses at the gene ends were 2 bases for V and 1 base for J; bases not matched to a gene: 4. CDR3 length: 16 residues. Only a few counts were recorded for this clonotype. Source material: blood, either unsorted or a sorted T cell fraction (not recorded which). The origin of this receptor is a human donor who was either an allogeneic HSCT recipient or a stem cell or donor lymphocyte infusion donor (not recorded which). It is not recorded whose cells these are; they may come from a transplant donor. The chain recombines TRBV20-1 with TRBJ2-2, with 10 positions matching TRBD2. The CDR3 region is CSARYSSGRNTGELFF. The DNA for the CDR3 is TGCAGTGCTAGATATTCTAGCGGGAGGAACACCGGGGAGCTGTTTTTT.